The 7 T cell receptor beta chains reported below all come from one sample, sequenced in a study of patients and donors after allogeneic stem cell transplantation. TCRdb reprocessed the RT-PCR reads with MiXCR, giving one entry per CDR3 protein. This sample has about 960,000 distinct CDR3 sequences, with more than 15% found just once. The specimen sequenced was blood, either unsorted or a sorted T cell fraction (not recorded which). The origin of the receptors is a human donor who was either an allogeneic HSCT recipient or a stem cell or donor lymphocyte infusion donor (not recorded which). It is not recorded whose cells these are; they may come from a transplant donor.

The chain joins TRBV5-1 to TRBJ2-3; D is possibly TRBD2 (6 bases). Trimming took off 0 bases at V and 1 base at J, with 12 bases between the two ends. Germline V gives CDR1 SGHRS, CDR2 YFSETQ. CDR3 length equals 16 residues. CDR3 in amino acids: CASSLAGASGTDTQYF. The CDR3 bases are TGCGCCAGCAGCTTGGCCGGGGCTAGCGGCACAGATACGCAGTATTTT.

This clonotype was found once. The chain uses TRBV9 and TRBJ1-4; TRBD1 might be the D (5 bases). There are 13 residues in the CDR3. Trimming took 0 bases from V and 8 from J, leaving 8 bases between them. Germline CDR1 is SGDLS and CDR2 is YYNGEE. DNA for the CDR3: TGTGCCAGCAGCGTAGGCAGGGCGGAAAAACTGTTTTTT. It codes for CASSVGRAEKLFF. The entire variable domain, with the rest obtained from reference TRBV9 and TRBJ1-4, is as follows: DSGVTQTPKHLITATGQRVTLRCSPRSGDLSVYWYQQSLDQGLQFLIQYYNGEERAKGNILERFSAQQFPDLHSELNLSSLELGDSALYFCASSVGRAEKLFFGSGTQLSVL.

The table lists this clonotype with a few counts. The chain has TRBV30 and TRBJ1-2; D possibly corresponds to TRBD1 (5 bases). This CDR3 has 11 amino acids. In germline, CDR1 is GTSNPN, CDR2 SVGIG (reference sequence). The germline V and J ends were trimmed by 1 base and 8 bases, with 8 bases remaining between them. This CDR3 is CAWSEGSGYTF. The CDR3 bases are TGTGCCTGGAGTGAGGGGTCCGGCTACACCTTC.

This clonotype was recorded a few times. V usage is TRBV9 and J usage is TRBJ1-1, with no clear D. V lost 1 base to trimming and J lost 6 bases, with 19 bases between them. The germline gives CDR1 SGDLS, CDR2 YYNGEE. This CDR3 is built from 16 residues. As DNA, the CDR3 is TGTGCCAGCAGCGTATCCGTAGTGCTGGGGTCGGCTGAAGCTTTCTTT. Amino acid sequence: CASSVSVVLGSAEAFF.

The chain is built from TRBV28 and TRBJ1-2; D is perhaps TRBD1 (6 bases). The germline V gene has CDR1 MDHEN and CDR2 SYDVKM. V gave up 2 bases and J gave up 4 bases, with 14 bases separating them. The CDR3 runs 15 residues. CDR3 in DNA: TGTGCCAGCAGTTTAACCCCGGGGGGGCCCTATGGCTACACCTTC. Residues: CASSLTPGGPYGYTF.

This clonotype occurred many times. The junction departs from germline at one end; a sequencing error may be responsible. The chain links TRBV5-1 to TRBJ1-1; D gene ambiguous. Germline V lookup: CDR1 SGHRS, CDR2 YFSETQ. This CDR3 spans 13 amino acids. The CDR3 region is CASSLSANTEAFF. CDR3 DNA: TGTGCCAGCAGTTTATCGGCGAACACTGAAGCTTTCTTT.

The chain combines TRBV20-1 with TRBJ2-7; TRBD1 is a possible D gene (6 bases). This CDR3 spans 13 amino acids. V was trimmed by 6 bases and J by 2 bases, leaving 14 bases between them. In germline, CDR1 is DFQATT, CDR2 SNEGSKA (reference sequence). CDR3 in amino acids: CSATPRGPYEQYF. In DNA form, the CDR3 reads TGCAGTGCAACGCCCAGGGGCCCCTACGAGCAGTACTTC.